This TCR beta chain was profiled in a study of blood T cell repertoires in COVID-19. In the study overall: Samples taken during acute and convalescent COVID-19 were collected in the United States, Italy and Spain. The cDNA or gDNA used as material had been derived from T cells, B-cell-depleted T cells, or PBMCs.

V trimming: 5 bases; J trimming: 0 bases; junction bases outside the gene matches: 11. CDR1 and CDR2 from the germline V gene are MNHEY and SMNVEV (reference sequence). CDR3 length: 17 residues. The authors' processing: How many nucleated cells were present was estimated from reference gene primer amplification. The method was immunoSEQ multiplex PCR; TCRdb's version includes in-frame clones alone and lacks a portion of them. That table is the source of V, J and clone size, and D and trimming were worked out from the DNA. The profile covers 150,000 or so clones, with 75% to 90% appearing a single time and around 6.5% taken by the ten largest.

The rearrangement joins TRBV27 to TRBJ2-7; TRBD1 matches at 9 bases. Specimen: peripheral blood. The sequence derives from a man aged 80 or over with acute or convalescent COVID-19. CDR3 in amino acids: CASSPVWDRDASYEQYF. CDR3 nucleotides: TGTGCCAGCAGTCCGGTTTGGGACAGGGACGCCTCCTACGAGCAGTACTTC.